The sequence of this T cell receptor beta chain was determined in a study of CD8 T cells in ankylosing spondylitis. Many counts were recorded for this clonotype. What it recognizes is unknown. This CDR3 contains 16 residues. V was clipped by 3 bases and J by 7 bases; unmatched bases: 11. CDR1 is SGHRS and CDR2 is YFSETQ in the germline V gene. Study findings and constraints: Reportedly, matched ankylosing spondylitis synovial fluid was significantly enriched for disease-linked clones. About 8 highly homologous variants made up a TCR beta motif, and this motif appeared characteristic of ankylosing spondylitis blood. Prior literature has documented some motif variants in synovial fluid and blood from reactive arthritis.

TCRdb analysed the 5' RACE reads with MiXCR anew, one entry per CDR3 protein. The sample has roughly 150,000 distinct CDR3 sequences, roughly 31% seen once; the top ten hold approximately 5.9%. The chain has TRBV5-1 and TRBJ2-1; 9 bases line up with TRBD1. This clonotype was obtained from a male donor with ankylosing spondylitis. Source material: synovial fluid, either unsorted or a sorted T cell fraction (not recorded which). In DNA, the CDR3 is TGCGCCAGCAGCTGGAATCCGGGACAGGGAGTAAATGAGCAGTTCTTC. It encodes CASSWNPGQGVNEQFF.